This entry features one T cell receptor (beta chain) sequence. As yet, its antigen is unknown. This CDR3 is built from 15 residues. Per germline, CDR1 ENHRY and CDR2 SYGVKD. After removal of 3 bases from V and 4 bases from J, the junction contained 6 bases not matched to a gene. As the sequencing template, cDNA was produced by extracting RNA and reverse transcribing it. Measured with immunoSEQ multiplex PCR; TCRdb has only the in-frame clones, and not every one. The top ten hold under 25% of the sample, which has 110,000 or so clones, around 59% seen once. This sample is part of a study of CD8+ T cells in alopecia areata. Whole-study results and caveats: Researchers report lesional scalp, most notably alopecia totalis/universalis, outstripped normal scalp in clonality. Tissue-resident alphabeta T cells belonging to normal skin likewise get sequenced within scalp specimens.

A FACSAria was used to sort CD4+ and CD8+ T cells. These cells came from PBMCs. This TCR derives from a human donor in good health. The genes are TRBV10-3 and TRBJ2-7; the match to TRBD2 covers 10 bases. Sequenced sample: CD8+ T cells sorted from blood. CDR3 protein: CAISDFTSGEYEQYF. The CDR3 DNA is TGTGCCATCAGTGATTTCACTAGCGGGGAGTACGAGCAGTACTTC.